The 17 T cell receptor beta chains presented below share a single source sample, sequenced in a study of response to subunit inactivated influenza vaccine listed by TCRdb under 2018. Library preparation was by RT-PCR. These reads were obtained on an Illumina HiSeq 2500. Starting from the raw public reads, TCRdb applied fastp trimming at Q25, assembled clones with MiXCR and retained in-frame beta chains. Each entry is one CDR3 protein sequence, shown with its most common DNA and genes. Present in this sample are hundreds of thousands of distinct CDR3 sequences, approximately 10% of which were seen just once. The ten largest clonotypes hold 9.5% to 11% of the sample. This same sample was also taken into another study, of T cells expressing NK-cell markers. The second paper states: 5'RACE template switching, by which a universal primer site and unique molecular identifiers were added, was used to make TCR beta cDNA libraries.

Sequencing used PBMCs from blood, obtained on the day of vaccination. These receptors all come from a man aged 45-60 years who received an inactivated influenza vaccine. Donor details come from another sample of the same person, matched by shared clones.

This clonotype was seen more than once but under ten times. The rearrangement uses TRBV5-6 and TRBJ2-5; D not resolved. The CDR3 loop spans 15 amino acids. The germline V and J ends were trimmed by 1 base and 0 bases, with 10 bases remaining between them. Germline-derived CDR1 and CDR2 are SGHDT and YYEEEE. The CDR3 DNA reads as TGTGCCAGCAGCTTGCACAACTGGTACCAAGAGACCCAGTACTTC. Amino acids: CASSLHNWYQETQYF.

The chain combines TRBV12-3 or TRBV12-4 with TRBJ2-7; no firm D call. The CDR3 consists of 13 residues. V dropped 3 bases and J dropped 7 bases, with 13 bases sitting between them. CDR3 coding DNA: TGTGCCAGCAGTTTGGTGGGCAAAGATGAGCAGTACTTC. It encodes CASSLVGKDEQYF.

This clonotype was detected many times. The rearrangement links TRBV5-5 to TRBJ2-1; 9 bases match TRBD1. CDR3 length: 15 residues. Trimming removed 4 bases from V and 2 bases from J; junction bases left unmatched: 4. Looked up from germline, CDR1 is SGHKS and CDR2 is YYEKEE (reference sequence). As DNA, the CDR3 is TGTGCCAGCAGCCTGGGACAGGGCCCCTACAATGAGCAGTTCTTC. Protein: CASSLGQGPYNEQFF.

This clonotype was counted between two and nine times. The V gene is TRBV5-1, the J gene TRBJ2-1; 9 positions agree with TRBD2. This CDR3 spans 16 amino acids. CDR1 and CDR2 (germline): SGHRS, YFSETQ. Unmatched junction bases numbered 4, after V lost 0 bases and J lost 3 bases. As DNA, the CDR3 is TGCGCCAGCAGCTTGGTAGCGGGAGAACGCTACAATGAGCAGTTCTTC. It specifies CASSLVAGERYNEQFF.

The chain carries TRBV12-3 or TRBV12-4 and TRBJ2-1; perhaps D is TRBD1 or TRBD2 (5 bases each). V lost 7 bases to trimming and J lost 5 bases, with 15 bases between them. CDR3 size: 14 residues. CDR3 bases: TGTGCCAGCAACTCTCCCGGGGCGAACAATGAGCAGTTCTTC. This encodes CASNSPGANNEQFF.

A few counts support this clonotype. V is TRBV20-1 and J is TRBJ1-1; a possible D gene is TRBD1 (5 bases). Trimming pared 0 bases from V and 8 bases from J, leaving 10 bases between. In germline, CDR1 is DFQATT, CDR2 SNEGSKA (reference sequence). The CDR3 extends over 12 amino acids. DNA for the CDR3: TGCAGTGCTAGAGATTTCAGGGAGGAAGCTTTCTTT. Translating it yields CSARDFREEAFF.

The chain carries TRBV24-1 and TRBJ2-1, with TRBD2 matching 14 bases. V was clipped by 10 bases and J by 6 bases; unmatched bases: 7. CDR1 is KGHDR and CDR2 is SFDVKD in the germline V gene. The CDR3 runs 15 residues. CDR3 loop: CATGRLAGGSNEQFF. The CDR3 nucleotides are TGTGCCACTGGGAGACTAGCGGGAGGGAGCAATGAGCAGTTCTTC.

This clonotype has more than one count but fewer than ten. V gene TRBV4-3 combines with J gene TRBJ2-2; D ambiguous. The germline V and J ends were trimmed by 1 base and 0 bases, with 15 bases remaining between them. The CDR3 runs 18 residues. Germline V gives CDR1 LGHNA, CDR2 YSLEER. CDR3 nucleotides: TGCGCCAGCAGCCAAGCCTCCTTAACCGATACGAACACCGGGGAGCTGTTTTTT. Its protein product is CASSQASLTDTNTGELFF.

The chain combines TRBV5-1 with TRBJ2-1; 8 bases are a match to TRBD2. CDR1 SGHRS and CDR2 YFSETQ come from the germline V gene. The CDR3 loop spans 15 amino acids. Trimming took 4 bases from V and 3 from J; bases not matched to a gene: 6. The chain's CDR3 is CASSQAGADYNEQFF. CDR3 DNA: TGCGCCAGCAGCCAAGCGGGAGCGGACTACAATGAGCAGTTCTTC.

The rearrangement links TRBV18 to TRBJ1-1; no reliable D call. V lost 5 bases to trimming and J lost 1 base, with 8 bases between them. The CDR3 has 13 residues. Germline-derived CDR1 and CDR2 are KGHSH and LQKENI. The CDR3 region has the DNA TGTGCCAGCTCAGTGGACCCGAACACTGAAGCTTTCTTT. Its translation: CASSVDPNTEAFF.

The chain carries TRBV10-1 and TRBJ2-3, with a weak D call TRBD1 (6 bases). Deletions cut 0 bases from V and 6 bases from J, with 13 bases between. This CDR3 region has 15 residues. Germline CDR1 is WNHNN and CDR2 is SYGVQD (reference sequence). The CDR3 sequence is CASSESGRGSDTQYF. The CDR3 bases are TGCGCCAGCAGTGAGTCGGGCAGGGGCTCTGATACGCAGTATTTT.

This clonotype was seen a few times. The genes are TRBV11-1 and TRBJ2-1; D assignment may be TRBD1 or TRBD2 (5 bases each). In germline, CDR1 is SGHAT, CDR2 FQDESV (reference sequence). CDR3 length: 16 residues. Trimming left V 5 bases short and J 0 bases short, with 14 bases between. In DNA form, the CDR3 reads TGTGCCAGCAGCCCTCCGGGACCGAGCTCCTACAATGAGCAGTTCTTC. This translates into CASSPPGPSSYNEQFF.

This clonotype showed up just a few times. This rearrangement joins TRBV28 to TRBJ2-7; no clear D gene. Trimming stripped 2 bases from V and 6 bases from J, with 17 bases between. CDR1 is MDHEN, CDR2 SYDVKM, per germline. The CDR3 runs to 15 residues. CDR3 sequence (DNA): TGTGCCAGCAGTTTAACGAACCCGGATGGGGTCGAGCAGTACTTC. Translated: CASSLTNPDGVEQYF.

The V gene is TRBV30, the J gene TRBJ2-1; D might be TRBD2 (5 bases). The V end lost 2 bases, the J end lost 9 bases, and 17 bases lay between the germline ends. CDR1 and CDR2 from the germline V gene are GTSNPN and SVGIG (reference sequence). CDR3 length equals 14 residues. The CDR3, as DNA: TGTGCCTGGAGTATCGGGATGATGACGGGTGAGCAGTTCTTC. Its translation is CAWSIGMMTGEQFF.

There are a few counts of this clonotype. This chain links TRBV9 with TRBJ2-3; the match to TRBD2 covers 8 bases. The CDR3 extends over 15 amino acids. Germline-derived CDR1 and CDR2 are SGDLS and YYNGEE. V was clipped by 0 bases and J by 6 bases; unmatched bases: 6. The CDR3 is CASSVGSGGGDTQYF. CDR3 DNA: TGTGCCAGCAGCGTAGGGAGCGGGGGCGGGGATACGCAGTATTTT.

This clonotype was recorded a few times. The J gene is TRBJ2-1, the V gene TRBV7-2, with D uncertain. The CDR3 spans 15 residues. The germline gives CDR1 SGHTA, CDR2 FQGNSA. V gave up 7 bases and J gave up 1 base, with 14 bases separating them. Here the CDR3 DNA reads TGTGCCAGCACCCCGTCCTCAGTATCCTACAATGAGCAGTTCTTC. Protein product: CASTPSSVSYNEQFF.

The V and J genes are TRBV4-3 and TRBJ1-2; TRBD1 is a possible D gene (6 bases). The CDR3 extends over 15 amino acids. V lost 4 bases and J 2 bases, leaving 14 bases between the germline ends. Germline V CDR1 and CDR2: LGHNA, YSLEER. The CDR3, as DNA: TGCGCCAGCAGCCGGACAGCCCTCGGGAACTATGGCTACACCTTC. It specifies CASSRTALGNYGYTF.